These 23 T cell receptor beta chains were sequenced from one sample in a study of blood T cell repertoires in COVID-19. The assay was immunoSEQ multiplex PCR, and TCRdb's table has in-frame clones only and misses some. In the table there are about 16,000 clones, about 86% of which are singletons. Material: peripheral blood. All receptors come from a human donor in a cohort sampled during active COVID-19.

V is TRBV29-1 and J is TRBJ1-1; 7 bases are a match to TRBD1. From germline, CDR1 is SQVTM and CDR2 ANQGSEA. With 7 bases clipped from V and 8 bases from J, the junction kept 7 bases outside the gene matches. CDR3 length: 11 residues. Here the CDR3 DNA reads TGCAGCGGGACAGGTTTACAAGAAGCTTTCTTT. As protein: CSGTGLQEAFF. Based on the CDR3 plus reference TRBV29-1 and TRBJ1-1, the full variable domain is SAVISQKPSRDICQRGTSLTIQCQVDSQVTMMFWYRQQPGQSLTLIATANQGSEATYESGFVIDKFPISRPNLTFSTLTVSNMSPEDSSIYLCSGTGLQEAFFGQGTRLTVV.

The chain recombines TRBV2 with TRBJ2-1, with 12 bases identical to TRBD2. CDR1 and CDR2 (germline): SNHLY, FYNNEI. V lost 8 bases to trimming and J lost 2 bases; unmatched junction nucleotides: 4. The CDR3 contains 15 residues. In nucleotides, the CDR3 is TGTGCCAGCTCCGGACTAGCGGGACCCTACAATGAGCAGTTCTTC. Translating it yields CASSGLAGPYNEQFF.

The chain joins TRBV7-9 to TRBJ2-3; D may be TRBD1 (6 bases). Trimming stripped 5 bases from V and 5 bases from J, with 11 bases between. The CDR3 sequence is 13 residues long. CDR1 SEHNR and CDR2 FQNEAQ come from the germline V gene (reference sequence). The CDR3 reads CASSPSRGDTQYF. CDR3 DNA: TGTGCCAGCAGCCCCTCCAGGGGAGATACGCAGTATTTT.

Only one count was recorded for this clone. The CDR3 bases are TGTGCCAGCAGCCGCACGGGCCTAGCACCCTCGGACAATGAGCAGTTCTTC. This encodes CASSRTGLAPSDNEQFF. The J gene is TRBJ2-1, the V gene TRBV7-3; a possible D gene is TRBD2 (5 bases). Trimming removed 5 bases at V and 5 bases at J, with 22 bases between. Germline V CDR1 and CDR2: SGHTA, FQGTGA. The CDR3 length is 17 residues. Looking up the rest from reference TRBV7-3 and TRBJ2-1 gives the full variable domain: GAGVSQTPSNKVTEKGKYVELRCDPISGHTALYWYRQSLGQGPEFLIYFQGTGAADDSGLPNDRFFAVRPEGSVSTLKIQRTERGDSAVYLCASSRTGLAPSDNEQFFGPGTRLTVL.

This sequence joins TRBV6-5 and TRBJ2-5, with no clear D. CDR1 is MNHEY, CDR2 SVGAGI, per germline. The ends were cut back, 6 bases at V and 5 bases at J, with 7 bases in the middle. The CDR3 spans 11 residues. CDR3 sequence reads: CASSLSETQYF. The CDR3 nucleotides are TGTGCCAGCAGCCTTTCCGAGACCCAGTACTTC.

The J gene is TRBJ1-1, the V gene TRBV7-2; maybe TRBD1 (6 bases). Trimming shortened V by 2 bases and J by 5 bases, and 12 bases separated the two germline ends. Looked up from germline, CDR1 is SGHTA and CDR2 is FQGNSA. The CDR3 contains 14 residues. The CDR3 DNA reads TGTGCCAGCAGCTTACATATAAGGGGGACTGAAGCTTTCTTT. Translating gives CASSLHIRGTEAFF.

The chain carries TRBV11-2 and TRBJ1-1, with D maybe TRBD1 (6 bases). The CDR3 spans 15 residues. The V end was cut by 5 bases, the J end by 0 bases, with 13 bases between. CDR1 and CDR2 from the germline V gene are SGHAT and FQNNGV. The CDR3 DNA follows: TGTGCCAGCAGCCGATCAGGACAGATGAACACTGAAGCTTTCTTT. This sequence encodes CASSRSGQMNTEAFF.

The rearrangement links TRBV29-1 to TRBJ1-2; D gene unclear. The CDR3 runs 13 residues. Between the trimmed V and J ends, which lost 1 base and 3 bases, there was a span of 9 bases. The germline V gene encodes CDR1 SQVTM and CDR2 ANQGSEA. The DNA for the CDR3 is TGCAGCGTTGAAGGGAGGGTCGACTATGGCTACACCTTC. Translating it yields CSVEGRVDYGYTF.

This clone was counted between two and nine times. This rearrangement joins TRBV6-2 or TRBV6-3 to TRBJ2-1; no firm D call. CDR3 length: 12 amino acids. Deletions cut 2 bases from V and 5 bases from J, with 4 bases between. Germline V CDR1 and CDR2: MNHEY, SVGEGT. CDR3 DNA sequence: TGTGCCAGCAGTTACCCAGACAATGAGCAGTTCTTC. It codes for CASSYPDNEQFF.

The chain has TRBV3-1 (or the pseudogene TRBV3-2) and TRBJ2-1; tentative D call: TRBD1 (6 bases). Per germline, CDR1 LGHDT and CDR2 YNNKEL (reference sequence). This CDR3 comprises 14 residues. Trimming took off 3 bases at V and 5 bases at J, with 11 bases between the two ends. CDR3 residues: CASSHRQAHNEQFF. The CDR3 nucleotides are TGTGCCAGCAGCCACAGACAGGCGCACAATGAGCAGTTCTTC.

This chain joins TRBV4-1 and TRBJ2-7, with 9 bases matching TRBD1. V gave up 4 bases and J gave up 5 bases; unmatched junction bases: 9. CDR1 MGHRA and CDR2 YSYEKL come from the germline V gene. The length of the CDR3 is 15 residues. DNA for the CDR3: TGCGCCAGCAGCCCCCGGGACAGGGTTCGGGACGAGCAGTACTTC. Its protein is CASSPRDRVRDEQYF.

The chain combines TRBV6-6 with TRBJ2-3, with TRBD2 as a possible D gene (5 bases). Per germline, CDR1 MNHNY and CDR2 SVGAGI (reference sequence). V was trimmed by 8 bases and J by 3 bases, leaving 15 bases between them. This CDR3 has 14 amino acids. CDR3 sequence (DNA): TGTGCCAGCGGGTCCGGGAAGACAACAGATACGCAGTATTTT. This encodes CASGSGKTTDTQYF.

The chain has TRBV24-1 and TRBJ2-1; 8 bases fit TRBD2. V lost 6 bases to trimming and J lost 9 bases; unmatched junction nucleotides: 6. Germline lookup yields CDR1 KGHDR and CDR2 SFDVKD. This CDR3 spans 13 amino acids. The CDR3 reads CATSWNLAGEQFF. CDR3 coding DNA: TGTGCCACCAGTTGGAACCTAGCGGGTGAGCAGTTCTTC.

The CDR3 loop reads CASSTPGGPTEAFF. The CDR3 DNA is TGTGCCAGCAGCACTCCCGGGGGGCCCACTGAAGCTTTCTTT. This chain joins TRBV5-4 and TRBJ1-1, with a tentative D call TRBD1 (6 bases). The CDR3 consists of 14 residues. The germline V and J ends were trimmed by 4 bases and 4 bases, with 14 bases remaining between them. Germline CDR1 reads SGHNT; CDR2 reads YYREEE (reference sequence).

The V call is TRBV5-4, the J call TRBJ1-4; a possible D gene is TRBD1 (5 bases). V was pared by 3 bases and J by 5 bases, with 8 bases between. The CDR3 is 13 residues long. The germline gives CDR1 SGHNT, CDR2 YYREEE (reference sequence). The CDR3 coding sequence is TGTGCCAGCAGCTCGACAGTGAATGAAAAACTGTTTTTT. Translated, it gives CASSSTVNEKLFF.

The chain is built from TRBV5-1 and TRBJ2-3, with TRBD2 matching 8 bases. V lost 2 bases, J lost 0 bases, and 2 bases stayed unmatched. The germline V gene has CDR1 SGHRS and CDR2 YFSETQ. The CDR3 extends over 15 amino acids. CDR3 nucleotide sequence: TGCGCCAGCAGCTTTAGCGGGGCTAGCACAGATACGCAGTATTTT. Protein: CASSFSGASTDTQYF. Full variable domain (outside the CDR3, taken from reference TRBV5-1 and TRBJ2-3): KAGVTQTPRYLIKTRGQQVTLSCSPISGHRSVSWYQQTPGQGLQFLFEYFSETQRNKGNFPGRFSGRQFSNSRSEMNVSTLELGDSALYLCASSFSGASTDTQYFGPGTRLTVL.

The V call is TRBV11-1, the J call TRBJ2-7, with D tentatively TRBD2 (5 bases). The V end was cut by 3 bases, the J end by 3 bases, with 9 bases between. CDR3 length: 13 residues. Germline lookup yields CDR1 SGHAT and CDR2 FQDESV (reference sequence). The CDR3: CASSFGLYYEQYF. The CDR3 bases are TGTGCCAGCAGCTTTGGACTTTACTACGAGCAGTACTTC.

This clone turned up a few times. The gene calls are TRBV7-6 and TRBJ1-1; 8 bases agree with TRBD1. From germline, CDR1 is SGHVS and CDR2 FNYEAQ. Losses at the gene ends were 2 bases for V and 0 bases for J; bases not matched to a gene: 5. This CDR3 has 16 amino acids. In nucleotides, the CDR3 is TGTGCCAGCAGCTTACCCGGGACAGGACTGAACACTGAAGCTTTCTTT. Encoded protein: CASSLPGTGLNTEAFF.

This clone was counted a few times. The chain couples TRBV7-2 to TRBJ2-7; D not resolved. Per the germline V gene, CDR1 is SGHTA and CDR2 is FQGNSA. The CDR3 runs 13 residues. V lost 0 bases to trimming and J lost 0 bases, with 3 bases between them. The CDR3 spells CASSLASSYEQYF. The CDR3 DNA follows: TGTGCCAGCAGCTTAGCTAGCTCCTACGAGCAGTACTTC.

This clone was detected once. CDR3 in amino acids: CASSRGGSYNEQFF. The DNA of the CDR3 is TGTGCCAGCAGCCGGGGGGGCTCCTACAATGAGCAGTTCTTC. This sequence joins TRBV11-3 and TRBJ2-1, with 8 bases identical to TRBD2. CDR3 length equals 14 residues. Looked up from germline, CDR1 is SGHNT and CDR2 is YENEEA. J gave up 0 bases and V 5 bases, and 0 bases lay outside the gene matches. The full variable domain, completed using reference TRBV11-3 and TRBJ2-1, is EAGVVQSPRYKIIEKKQPVAFWCNPISGHNTLYWYLQNLGQGPELLIRYENEEAVDDSQLPKDRFSAERLKGVDSTLKIQPAELGDSAVYLCASSRGGSYNEQFFGPGTRLTVL.

V gene TRBV3-1 (or the pseudogene TRBV3-2) combines with J gene TRBJ1-2, with D unclear. CDR3 length: 12 residues. Germline CDR1 is LGHDT and CDR2 is YNNKEL (reference sequence). V lost 3 bases and J lost 7, with 9 bases in between. CDR3 nucleotide sequence: TGTGCCAGCAGCCACCTTTTGGCTGGCTACACCTTC. It translates to CASSHLLAGYTF.

The chain couples TRBV29-1 to TRBJ2-5, with 10 bases lining up with TRBD1. The CDR3 consists of 14 residues. Germline assignment: CDR1 SQVTM and CDR2 ANQGSEA. Trimming removed 6 bases from V and 4 bases from J; junction bases left unmatched: 8. This CDR3 reads CSVRPRDRGETQYF. Here the CDR3 DNA reads TGCAGCGTAAGGCCCCGGGACAGGGGAGAGACCCAGTACTTC. Combining the CDR3 with reference TRBV29-1 and TRBJ2-5 gives the whole variable domain SAVISQKPSRDICQRGTSLTIQCQVDSQVTMMFWYRQQPGQSLTLIATANQGSEATYESGFVIDKFPISRPNLTFSTLTVSNMSPEDSSIYLCSVRPRDRGETQYFGPGTRLLVL.

The chain employs TRBV9 and TRBJ1-3, with D tentatively TRBD1 (6 bases). The CDR3 sequence is 14 residues long. The germline V gene has CDR1 SGDLS and CDR2 YYNGEE. The V gene lost 3 bases and the J gene lost 3 bases, with 10 bases spanning the gap. CDR3 amino acids: CASSEGVIGNTIYF. The CDR3 DNA sequence: TGTGCCAGCAGCGAGGGGGTTATTGGAAACACCATATATTTT.